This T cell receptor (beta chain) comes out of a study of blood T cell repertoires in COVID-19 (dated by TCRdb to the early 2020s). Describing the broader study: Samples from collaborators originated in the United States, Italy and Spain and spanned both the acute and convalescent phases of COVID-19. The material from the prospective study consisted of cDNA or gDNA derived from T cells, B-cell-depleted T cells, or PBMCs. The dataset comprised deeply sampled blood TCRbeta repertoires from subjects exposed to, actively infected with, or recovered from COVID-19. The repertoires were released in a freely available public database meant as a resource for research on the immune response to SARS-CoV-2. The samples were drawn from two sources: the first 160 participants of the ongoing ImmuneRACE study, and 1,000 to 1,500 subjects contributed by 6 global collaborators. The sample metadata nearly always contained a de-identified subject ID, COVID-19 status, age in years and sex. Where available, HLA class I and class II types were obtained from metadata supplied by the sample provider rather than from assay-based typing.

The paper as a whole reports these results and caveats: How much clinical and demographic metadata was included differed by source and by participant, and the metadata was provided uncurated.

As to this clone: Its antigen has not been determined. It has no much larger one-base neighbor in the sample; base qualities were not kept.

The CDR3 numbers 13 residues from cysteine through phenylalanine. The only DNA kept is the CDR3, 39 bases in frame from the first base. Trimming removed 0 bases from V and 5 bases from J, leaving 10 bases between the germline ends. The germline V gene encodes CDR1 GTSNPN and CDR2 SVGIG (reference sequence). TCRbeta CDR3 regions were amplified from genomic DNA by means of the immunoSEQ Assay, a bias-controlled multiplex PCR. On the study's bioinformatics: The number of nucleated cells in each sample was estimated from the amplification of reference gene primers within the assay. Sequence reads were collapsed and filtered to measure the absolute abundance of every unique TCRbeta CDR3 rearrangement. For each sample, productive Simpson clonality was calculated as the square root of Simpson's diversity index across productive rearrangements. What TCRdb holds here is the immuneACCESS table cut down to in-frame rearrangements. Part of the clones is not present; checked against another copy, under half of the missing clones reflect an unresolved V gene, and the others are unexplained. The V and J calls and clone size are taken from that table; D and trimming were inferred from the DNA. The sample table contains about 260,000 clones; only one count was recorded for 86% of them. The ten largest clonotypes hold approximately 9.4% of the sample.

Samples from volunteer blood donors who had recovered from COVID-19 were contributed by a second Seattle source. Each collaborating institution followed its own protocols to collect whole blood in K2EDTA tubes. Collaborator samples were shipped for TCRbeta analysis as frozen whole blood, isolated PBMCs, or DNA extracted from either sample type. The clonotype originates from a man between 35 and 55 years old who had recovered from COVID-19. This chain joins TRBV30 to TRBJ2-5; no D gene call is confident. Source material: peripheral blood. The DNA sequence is TGTGCCTGGAGTGTAGGTAGCCTCGAGACCCAGTACTTC. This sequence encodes CAWSVGSLETQYF.